This TCR beta chain was captured by sequencing in a study of cytomegalovirus exposure and HLA in healthy donors. TCRdb's table, derived via immunoSEQ multiplex PCR, lists solely in-frame clones and lacks some. The sample yields 95,000 to 120,000 clones, nearly 97% seen once. This clone appeared once. The V gene's germline CDR1 is LNHNV and CDR2 YYDKDF (reference sequence). The CDR3 runs 14 residues. V shed 0 bases, J shed 7 bases, and the junction held 1 base outside the gene matches. The source of this sequence is a woman between 18 and 29 years old in good health and CMV-seronegative. The sample taken for sequencing was PBMCs. The chain links TRBV15 to TRBJ2-5; 11 positions match TRBD2. The CDR3 loop reads CATSRDLAGGTQYF. CDR3 nucleotides: TGTGCCACCAGCAGAGATCTAGCGGGGGGGACCCAGTACTTC.